Shown below are 24 T cell receptor beta chains from a single sample sequenced in a study of blood T cells in healthy people across ages. Through a sample-barcoded 5' primer and a J-beta primer mix, a second PCR was run for roughly 7 to 11 cycles. MiXCR, applied by TCRdb to the 5' RACE reads, yields one record per CDR3 protein. The sample has about 1,600,000 distinct CDR3 sequences, approximately 38% seen once. The sample was blood. These receptors all come from a woman younger than 30 in good health.

V and J are TRBV12-3 or TRBV12-4 and TRBJ2-5, with 7 bases matching TRBD2. The CDR3 is 15 amino acids. The ends lost 6 bases at V and 3 bases at J; junction bases unmatched: 10. The CDR3 loop reads CASRPGPAGKETQYF. CDR3 DNA sequence: TGTGCCAGCAGACCGGGACCAGCGGGGAAAGAGACCCAGTACTTC.

This clonotype was observed a handful of times. The J gene is TRBJ1-4, the V gene TRBV12-3 or TRBV12-4, with D uncertain. V was pared by 10 bases and J by 5 bases, with 14 bases between. This CDR3 spans 13 amino acids. The CDR3 is CATKEGPNEKLFF. CDR3 coding DNA: TGTGCCACCAAGGAGGGCCCCAATGAAAAACTGTTTTTT.

The chain is built from TRBV12-3 or TRBV12-4 and TRBJ2-2, with 8 bases identical to TRBD1. The CDR3 is 16 amino acids. V was clipped by 6 bases and J by 1 base; unmatched bases: 7. DNA of the CDR3: TGTGCCAGCAGCCGCTCCGGGACAGGGAACACCGGGGAGCTGTTTTTT. Translation gives CASSRSGTGNTGELFF.

Concerning this clonotype itself: Lacking the conserved final phenylalanine or tryptophan, this CDR3 likely reflects a read error. The V and J genes are TRBV12-3 or TRBV12-4 and TRBJ2-5, with 9 bases fitting TRBD1. V shed 6 bases, J shed 4 bases, and the junction held 9 bases outside the gene matches. This CDR3 is 15 amino acids long. This chain's CDR3 is CASSLLQGARETQYS. The CDR3, as DNA: TGTGCCAGCAGCCTACTACAGGGGGCTCGAGAGACCCAGTACTCC.

In its sample, this clonotype was seen a few times. This chain joins TRBV9 and TRBJ2-7, with a tentative D call TRBD1 (6 bases). CDR1 and CDR2 (germline): SGDLS, YYNGEE. This CDR3 is 13 amino acids long. Trimming removed 7 bases at V and 3 bases at J, with 14 bases between. CDR3: CASARGLGYEQYF. In nucleotides, the CDR3 is TGTGCCAGCGCGAGGGGGTTGGGCTACGAGCAGTACTTC.

V and J are TRBV19 and TRBJ1-2; TRBD1 is a possible D gene (6 bases). The CDR3 contains 14 residues. V shed 7 bases and J shed 5 bases, with 17 bases lying between them. Germline V gene data show CDR1 as LNHDA and CDR2 as SQIVND (reference sequence). The CDR3: CASTEVQGGYGYTF. DNA for the CDR3: TGTGCCAGTACCGAGGTACAGGGAGGGTATGGCTACACCTTC.

There are a few counts of this clonotype. The chain employs TRBV12-3 or TRBV12-4 and TRBJ1-2; no clear D. V lost 5 bases to trimming and J lost 8 bases, with 15 bases between them. This CDR3 is built from 13 residues. The CDR3 loop is CASSAHGGPGYTF. The CDR3 bases are TGTGCCAGCAGTGCCCACGGAGGCCCCGGCTACACCTTC.

The chain uses TRBV6-5 and TRBJ2-2; D is perhaps TRBD2 (6 bases). This CDR3 has 15 residues. Trimming removed 7 bases from V and 1 base from J, with 13 bases in between. In germline, CDR1 is MNHEY, CDR2 SVGAGI. For the CDR3, the DNA is TGTGCCAGCACCTCCGGGCGGGGGAACACCGGGGAGCTGTTTTTT. It is translated as CASTSGRGNTGELFF.

This clonotype turned up a few times. CDR3 in DNA: TGCGCCAGCAGCTTGGGTTTCAGGGCGGCTGAGCAGTTCTTC. Translation gives CASSLGFRAAEQFF. This chain joins TRBV5-1 and TRBJ2-1, with D tentatively TRBD1 (5 bases). This CDR3 comprises 14 residues. Germline V lookup: CDR1 SGHRS, CDR2 YFSETQ. Trimming took 0 bases from V and 9 from J, leaving 13 bases between them.

This clonotype was counted only a few times. V and J are TRBV12-3 or TRBV12-4 and TRBJ2-7; TRBD2 is a possible D gene (5 bases). The CDR3 runs 16 residues. The V and J ends lost 6 bases and 0 bases respectively, with 18 bases between them. The CDR3 is CASSPGLSLSSYEQYF. CDR3 DNA sequence: TGTGCCAGCAGCCCCGGACTGTCTCTTAGCTCCTACGAGCAGTACTTC.

This clonotype has a count of ten or more. The V gene is TRBV28, the J gene TRBJ2-1, with 11 bases matching TRBD2. This CDR3 region has 15 residues. Per germline, CDR1 MDHEN and CDR2 SYDVKM. Losses at the gene ends were 6 bases for V and 2 bases for J; bases not matched to a gene: 3. Here the CDR3 reads CASRLAGGPYNEQFF. The CDR3 region has the DNA TGTGCCAGCAGATTAGCGGGAGGGCCCTACAATGAGCAGTTCTTC.

This clonotype was detected a few times. The gene calls are TRBV4-1 and TRBJ2-4, with a tentative D call TRBD2 (6 bases). The end of the DNA fits TRBJ2-7 better, so the J call may be wrong. The CDR3 length is 13 residues. Germline assignment: CDR1 MGHRA and CDR2 YSYEKL. This CDR3 is CASSLVGGTEQYF. In nucleotides, the CDR3 is TGCGCCAGCAGCCTCGTCGGGGGAACCGAGCAGTACTTC.

This clonotype was seen more than once but under ten times. The genes are TRBV5-1 and TRBJ1-1; TRBD1 matches 12 bases. This CDR3 spans 16 amino acids. Trimming took 4 bases from V and 5 from J; bases not matched to a gene: 9. CDR1 is SGHRS, CDR2 YFSETQ, per germline. The CDR3 here is CASSVGQGAGGTEAFF. The CDR3 DNA follows: TGCGCCAGCAGCGTGGGACAGGGGGCAGGGGGTACTGAAGCTTTCTTT.

V is TRBV6-1 and J is TRBJ1-1; a weak D match, TRBD1 (6 bases). The germline gives CDR1 MNHNS, CDR2 SASEGT. This CDR3 comprises 10 residues. The germline V and J ends were trimmed by 10 bases and 7 bases, with 10 bases remaining between them. The CDR3 DNA reads as TGTGCCACCCAGGGGTTTGAAGCTTTCTTT. Encoded protein: CATQGFEAFF.

This clonotype turned up a few times. The J gene is TRBJ1-2, the V gene TRBV24-1, with a weak D call TRBD1 (6 bases). V gave up 5 bases and J gave up 5 bases, with 8 bases separating them. Germline V gene lookup returns CDR1 KGHDR and CDR2 SFDVKD. The CDR3 has 12 residues. CDR3 nucleotides: TGTGCCACCAGTGTACAGGGATATGGCTACACCTTC. This sequence encodes CATSVQGYGYTF.

The chain combines TRBV4-2 with TRBJ1-2; the D gene is possibly TRBD1 (6 bases). CDR1 LGHNA and CDR2 YNFKEQ come from the germline V gene. This CDR3 is built from 15 residues. Trimming stripped 4 bases from V and 0 bases from J, with 12 bases between. CDR3 nucleotides: TGTGCCAGCAGCCCCCGGGACAACCCTAACTATGGCTACACCTTC. Protein product: CASSPRDNPNYGYTF.

This clonotype was seen a few times. A read error may be the cause here, since a much bigger clone is one base away. The chain carries TRBV6-2 or TRBV6-3 and TRBJ2-1, with 11 bases lining up with TRBD2. The CDR3 loop spans 14 amino acids. The J segment lost 6 bases and the V segment lost 5 bases, leaving 3 bases of the junction unmatched. Germline CDR1 reads MNHEY; CDR2 reads SVGEGT. This CDR3 is CASSVAGGPNEQFF. DNA for the CDR3: TGTGCCAGCAGTGTAGCGGGAGGGCCCAATGAGCAGTTCTTC.

The rearrangement joins TRBV20-1 to TRBJ2-1; TRBD2 aligns across 13 bases. This CDR3 is 16 amino acids long. Trimming removed 4 bases from V and 8 bases from J; junction bases left unmatched: 11. From germline, CDR1 is DFQATT and CDR2 SNEGSKA (reference sequence). CDR3 DNA: TGCAGTGCTATCGACGAACTAGCGGGGGGGCCGCATGAGCAGTTCTTC. Its protein product is CSAIDELAGGPHEQFF.

V gene TRBV25-1 combines with J gene TRBJ2-1; the match to TRBD2 covers 11 bases. This CDR3 contains 19 residues. V lost 2 bases to trimming and J lost 2 bases; unmatched junction nucleotides: 11. Germline V CDR1 and CDR2: MGHDK, SYGVNS. The CDR3 DNA reads as TGTGCCAGCAGTGAACGGTCTAGCGGGAGGCAAGACCCCTACAATGAGCAGTTCTTC. Its protein product is CASSERSSGRQDPYNEQFF. Drawing the rest from reference TRBV25-1 and TRBJ2-1, the complete variable domain is EADIYQTPRYLVIGTGKKITLECSQTMGHDKMYWYQQDPGMELHLIHYSYGVNSTEKGDLSSESTVSRIRTEHFPLTLESARPSHTSQYLCASSERSSGRQDPYNEQFFGPGTRLTVL.

This chain uses TRBV15 with TRBJ2-7; 8 bases align to TRBD2. This CDR3 comprises 18 residues. The germline V gene has CDR1 LNHNV and CDR2 YYDKDF (reference sequence). J gave up 0 bases and V 0 bases, and 10 bases lay outside the gene matches. CDR3 sequence reads: CATSRDRPSGRISYEQYF. CDR3 DNA: TGTGCCACCAGCAGAGACCGGCCTAGCGGGCGTATCTCCTACGAGCAGTACTTC.

The CDR3 region has the DNA TGTGCCAGCAGCCAACAGGGTTTTGGGACCCTCCACTTT. It encodes CASSQQGFGTLHF. The V gene is TRBV14, the J gene TRBJ1-6; a weak D match, TRBD1 (5 bases). The CDR3 has 13 residues. The germline V and J ends were trimmed by 2 bases and 14 bases, with 13 bases remaining between them. CDR1 is SGHDN, CDR2 FVKESK, per germline.

The V and J genes are TRBV12-3 or TRBV12-4 and TRBJ2-1, with D hard to call. Trimming removed 7 bases at V and 5 bases at J, with 3 bases between. The CDR3 covers 10 residues. The CDR3 nucleotides read TGTGCCAGCATGGACAATGAGCAGTTCTTC. This sequence encodes CASMDNEQFF.

This clonotype was counted a few times. This chain joins TRBV12-3 or TRBV12-4 and TRBJ2-2; no clear D. This CDR3 is built from 12 residues. Between the trimmed V and J ends, which lost 8 bases and 2 bases, there was a span of 6 bases. The CDR3 DNA reads as TGTGCCAGCCGGGTCAACACCGGGGAGCTGTTTTTT. It encodes CASRVNTGELFF.

CDR3 bases: TGTGCCAGCAGCCCCGTACAGGGGGCCCACTACGAGCAGTACTTC. Protein product: CASSPVQGAHYEQYF. The chain carries TRBV7-6 and TRBJ2-7; TRBD1 aligns across 9 bases. CDR1 and CDR2 from the germline V gene are SGHVS and FNYEAQ. Trimming cost V 5 bases and J 3 bases; bases outside gene matches: 8. The CDR3 is 15 residues long.